Ten or more counts support the clone carrying this T cell receptor (beta chain). Its target is not known. The source of the sample is a study of response to subunit inactivated influenza vaccine. Using its own MiXCR run on the RT-PCR reads, TCRdb lists one record per CDR3 protein. The top ten hold roughly 10% of the sample, which has under 850,000 distinct CDR3 sequences, around a sixth seen once. Study results and caveats: Few additional T cells are recruited per seasonal influenza vaccination, authors suggested.

V shed 6 bases, J shed 6 bases, and the junction held 7 bases outside the gene matches. The CDR3 extends over 14 amino acids. The chain employs TRBV12-3 or TRBV12-4 and TRBJ1-5; 8 bases match TRBD1. The sample was PBMCs from blood, taken more than 4 days after vaccination. This TCR was sampled from a man aged 45-60 years who received an inactivated influenza vaccine. The CDR3 reads CASRADRVGQPQHF. The CDR3, as DNA: TGTGCCAGCAGAGCGGACAGGGTGGGTCAGCCCCAGCATTTT.